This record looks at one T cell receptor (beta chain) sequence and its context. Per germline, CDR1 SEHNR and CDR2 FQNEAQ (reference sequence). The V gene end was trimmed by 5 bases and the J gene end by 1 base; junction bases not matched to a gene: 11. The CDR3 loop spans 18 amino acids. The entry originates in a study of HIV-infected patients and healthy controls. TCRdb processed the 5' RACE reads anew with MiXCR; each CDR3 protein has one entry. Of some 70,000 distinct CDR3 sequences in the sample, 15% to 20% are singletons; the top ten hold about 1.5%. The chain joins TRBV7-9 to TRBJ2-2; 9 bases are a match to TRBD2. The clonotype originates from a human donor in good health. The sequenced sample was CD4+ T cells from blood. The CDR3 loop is CASSLPRTSVKNTGELFF. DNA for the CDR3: TGTGCCAGCAGCCTTCCACGGACTAGCGTAAAGAACACCGGGGAGCTGTTTTTT.